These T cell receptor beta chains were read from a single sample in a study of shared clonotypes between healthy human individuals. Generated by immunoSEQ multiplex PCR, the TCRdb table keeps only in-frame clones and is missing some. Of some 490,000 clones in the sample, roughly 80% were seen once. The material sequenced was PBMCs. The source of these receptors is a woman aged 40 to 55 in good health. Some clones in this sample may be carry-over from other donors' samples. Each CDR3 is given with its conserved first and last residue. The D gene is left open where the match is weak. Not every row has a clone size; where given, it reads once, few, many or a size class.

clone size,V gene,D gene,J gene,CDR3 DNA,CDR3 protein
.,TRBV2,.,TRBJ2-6,TGTGCCAGCAATTCCCAAGGACAGGGGGCCAACGTCCTGACTTTC,CASNSQGQGANVLTF
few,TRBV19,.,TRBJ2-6,TGTGCCAGTAGTAACATTCGTGGGTCCTCTGGGGCCAACGTCCTGACTTTC,CASSNIRGSSGANVLTF
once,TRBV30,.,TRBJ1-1,TGTGCCTGGACCTCACTCGACTGGAACACTGAAGCTTTCTTT,CAWTSLDWNTEAFF
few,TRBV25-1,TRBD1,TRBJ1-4,TGTGCCAACGACAGGGGGCGTGAAAAACTGTTTTTT,CANDRGREKLFF
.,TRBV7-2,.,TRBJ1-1,TGTGCCAGCAGCTTAGGGGAAAGGGGCGCTTTCTTT,CASSLGERGAFF
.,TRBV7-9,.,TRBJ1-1,TGTGCCAGCAGCTTACTGGCAGTCACTGAAGCTTTCTTT,CASSLLAVTEAFF
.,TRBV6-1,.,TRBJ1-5,TGTGCCAGCAGTGAAGCGATGACAGTTAACAATCAGCCCCAGCATTTT,CASSEAMTVNNQPQHF
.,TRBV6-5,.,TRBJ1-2,TGTGCCAGCAGTTACGGGGGGGACTATGGCTACACCTTC,CASSYGGDYGYTF
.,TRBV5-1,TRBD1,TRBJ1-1,TGCGCCAGCAGCCCCCAGACAGGGTCCCGAAACACTGAAGCTTTCTTT,CASSPQTGSRNTEAFF
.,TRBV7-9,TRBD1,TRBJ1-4,TGTGCCAGCAGCCCAGACAGGGCGGGGGGCGAAAAACTGTTTTTT,CASSPDRAGGEKLFF
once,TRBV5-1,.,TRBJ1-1,TGCGCCAGCAAGTCCAATTCCGAAGGCACTGAAGCTTTCTTT,CASKSNSEGTEAFF
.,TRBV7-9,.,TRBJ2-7,TGTGCCAGCAGCTTAGTGGTACTACCTGCACCTTACGAGCAGTACTTC,CASSLVVLPAPYEQYF
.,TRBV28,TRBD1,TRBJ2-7,TGTGCCAGCAGGGGCAGACAGGGGGCGGGATACGAGCAGTACTTC,CASRGRQGAGYEQYF
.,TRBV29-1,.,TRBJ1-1,TGCAGCGTTGTGGGAGGGGGGAACACTGAAGCTTTCTTT,CSVVGGGNTEAFF
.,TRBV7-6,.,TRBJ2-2,TGTGCCAGCGAGGGGGCGAACACCGGGGAGCTGTTTTTT,CASEGANTGELFF
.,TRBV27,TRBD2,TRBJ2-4,TGTGCCAGCAGTTCTTGGACTAGCGGGAGAAACATTCAGTACTTC,CASSSWTSGRNIQYF
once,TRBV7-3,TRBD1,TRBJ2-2,TGTGCCAGCAGCGCCACAGGGGGGACGAACACCGGGGAGCTGTTTTTT,CASSATGGTNTGELFF
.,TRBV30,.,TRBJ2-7,TGTGCCTGGGAACAGGCCTACGAGCAGTACTTC,CAWEQAYEQYF
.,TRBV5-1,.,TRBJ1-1,TGCGCCAGCCGACCAGGGGAACCGCACACTGAAGCTTTCTTT,CASRPGEPHTEAFF
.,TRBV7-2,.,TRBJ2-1,TGTGCCAGCAGCTTAGTGGGACCAGACAATGAGCAGTTCTTC,CASSLVGPDNEQFF
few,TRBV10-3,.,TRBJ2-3,TGTGCCATGAGGGGGGTGAAAGATACGCAGTATTTT,CAMRGVKDTQYF
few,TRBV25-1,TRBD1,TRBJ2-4,TGTGCCAGGGGACAGCCCATATGTATAGCCAAAAACATTCAGTACTTC,CARGQPICIAKNIQYF
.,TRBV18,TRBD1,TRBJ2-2,TGTGCCAGCTCACCCGGGACAGGGGGCACGAACACCGGGGAGCTGTTTTTT,CASSPGTGGTNTGELFF
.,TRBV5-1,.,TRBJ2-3,TGCGCCAGCAGACCGGGAGAAACAGATACGCAGTATTTT,CASRPGETDTQYF
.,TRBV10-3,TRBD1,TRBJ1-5,TGTGCCATCAGCGACAGGGACGATCAGCCCCAGCATTTT,CAISDRDDQPQHF
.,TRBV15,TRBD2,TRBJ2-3,TGTGCCACCAAATTACGTGCGGGAGCGGCGGGAGATACGCAGTATTTT,CATKLRAGAAGDTQYF
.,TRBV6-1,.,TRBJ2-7,TGTGCCAGCAGACGAGGGGAAAGGGGCGAGCAGTACTTC,CASRRGERGEQYF
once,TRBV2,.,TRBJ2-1,TGTGCCAGCATTTCCCCGAGTTGGTACAATGAGCAGTTCTTC,CASISPSWYNEQFF
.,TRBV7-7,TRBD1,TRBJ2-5,TGTGCTAGCAGCCTCGGACAGGGGCAAGAGACCCAGTACTTC,CASSLGQGQETQYF